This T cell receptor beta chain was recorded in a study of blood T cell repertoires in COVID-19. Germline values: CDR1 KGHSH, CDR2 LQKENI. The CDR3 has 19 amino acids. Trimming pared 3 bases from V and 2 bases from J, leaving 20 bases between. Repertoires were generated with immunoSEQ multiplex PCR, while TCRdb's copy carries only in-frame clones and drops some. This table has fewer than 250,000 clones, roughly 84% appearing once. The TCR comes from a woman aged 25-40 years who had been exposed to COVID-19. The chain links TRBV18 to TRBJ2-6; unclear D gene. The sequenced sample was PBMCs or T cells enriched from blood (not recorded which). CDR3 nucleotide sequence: TGTGCCAGCTCACCTGTAAGAGACCTAGGTGCAACTGGGGCCAACGTCCTGACTTTC. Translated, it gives CASSPVRDLGATGANVLTF. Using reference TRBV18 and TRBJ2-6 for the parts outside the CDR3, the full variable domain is NAGVMQNPRHLVRRRGQEARLRCSPMKGHSHVYWYRQLPEEGLKFMVYLQKENIIDESGMPKERFSAEFPKEGPSILRIQQVVRGDSAAYFCASSPVRDLGATGANVLTFGAGSRLTVL.